This entry lists 21 T cell receptor beta chains sequenced from one sample in a study of graft-versus-host responses after intestinal transplantation. Their antigen targets remain unknown. Repertoires were generated with immunoSEQ multiplex PCR, while TCRdb's copy carries only in-frame clones and drops some. The repertoire consists of more than 90,000 clones, with around 93% occurring once and the leading ten covering approximately 0.5%. The sequences come from unstimulated CD8+ T cells sorted from spleen or lymph node cells, collected before intestinal transplant. The receptors here all came from a human donor who received an intestinal transplant.

The rearrangement uses TRBV5-4 and TRBJ1-2; no reliable D call. V shed 4 bases and J shed 5 bases, with 12 bases lying between them. The CDR3 consists of 13 residues. Looked up from germline, CDR1 is SGHNT and CDR2 is YYREEE (reference sequence). Written as DNA, the CDR3 is TGTGCCAGCAGCGAGACTCCCGGTTATGGCTACACCTTC. As protein: CASSETPGYGYTF.

The chain links TRBV27 to TRBJ2-3; 11 bases agree with TRBD2. V shed 6 bases and J 0 bases; nucleotides not matched to a gene: 5. This CDR3 is built from 16 residues. The germline V gene has CDR1 MNHEY and CDR2 SMNVEV (reference sequence). Here the CDR3 reads CASRERLAGSTDTQYF. DNA for the CDR3: TGTGCCAGCAGGGAGAGACTAGCGGGAAGCACAGATACGCAGTATTTT.

This chain connects TRBV5-1 to TRBJ2-7; 10 bases are shared with TRBD1. CDR1 is SGHRS and CDR2 is YFSETQ in the germline V gene. This CDR3 is built from 15 residues. The V gene end was trimmed by 4 bases and the J gene end by 4 bases; junction bases not matched to a gene: 8. CDR3 loop: CASSPGRDRGYEQYF. The CDR3, as DNA: TGCGCCAGCAGCCCCGGTCGGGACAGGGGTTACGAGCAGTACTTC.

J is TRBJ1-2 and V is TRBV9, with 9 bases identical to TRBD1. Losses at the gene ends were 4 bases for V and 6 bases for J; bases not matched to a gene: 7. The CDR3 runs to 14 residues. Germline lookup yields CDR1 SGDLS and CDR2 YYNGEE. The CDR3 sequence: CASSRTGAFDGYTF. Written as DNA, the CDR3 is TGTGCCAGCAGCAGGACAGGGGCATTCGATGGCTACACCTTC.

The chain uses TRBV7-9 and TRBJ2-2; the match to TRBD2 covers 7 bases. V gave up 5 bases and J gave up 6 bases; unmatched junction bases: 6. CDR3 length: 14 amino acids. Germline lookup yields CDR1 SEHNR and CDR2 FQNEAQ (reference sequence). The CDR3 loop is CASSPVAGAGELFF. In DNA, the CDR3 is TGTGCCAGCAGCCCTGTTGCGGGAGCCGGGGAGCTGTTTTTT.

The J gene is TRBJ2-7, the V gene TRBV19, with TRBD1 matching 7 bases. Germline V lookup: CDR1 LNHDA, CDR2 SQIVND (reference sequence). The CDR3 is 15 residues long. V lost 7 bases and J lost 0; bases outside the gene matches: 9. The CDR3 DNA is TGTGCCAGTACCATGGGGGACAGTAGCTCCTACGAGCAGTACTTC. The encoded protein is CASTMGDSSSYEQYF.

The table lists this clone with a count of one. The DNA for the CDR3 is TGTGCCAGCAGTACGACAGGGGGGAGGGATGAGCAGTTCTTC. Its protein is CASSTTGGRDEQFF. The chain has TRBV28 and TRBJ2-1, with 9 bases aligning to TRBD1. CDR3 length: 14 residues. With V trimmed by 5 bases and J by 8 bases, 7 bases remained unmatched. The V gene's germline CDR1 is MDHEN and CDR2 SYDVKM.

For this clone: Other nucleotide sequences from this sample produce the same CDR3. The chain links TRBV27 to TRBJ2-7, with D perhaps TRBD2 (5 bases). The CDR3 spans 14 residues. V lost 2 bases, J lost 1 base, and 9 bases lay in between. Germline CDR1 reads MNHEY; CDR2 reads SMNVEV (reference sequence). The CDR3 coding sequence is TGTGCCAGCAGTTTAGTCCCGGGATCCTACGAGCAGTACTTC. This sequence encodes CASSLVPGSYEQYF.

The chain uses TRBV4-1 and TRBJ2-1, with 9 nucleotides matching TRBD2. The CDR3 extends over 14 amino acids. The ends lost 0 bases at V and 10 bases at J; junction bases unmatched: 4. Germline V CDR1 and CDR2: MGHRA, YSYEKL. CDR3 protein: CASSQEASGAEQFF. The CDR3 nucleotides read TGCGCCAGCAGCCAAGAAGCTAGCGGGGCAGAGCAGTTCTTC.

This sequence joins TRBV6-1 and TRBJ1-6; 7 bases map to TRBD1. CDR3 length equals 14 residues. J lost 8 bases, V lost 3 bases, and 4 bases had no gene match. CDR1 and CDR2 (germline): MNHNS, SASEGT. CDR3 DNA: TGTGCCAGCAGTGATCTAGGGGGCGATTCACCCCTCCACTTT. Translated: CASSDLGGDSPLHF.

CDR3 amino acids: CASSPIPGQFQETQYF. For the CDR3, the DNA is TGTGCCAGCAGCCCGATACCGGGACAGTTTCAAGAGACCCAGTACTTC. V usage is TRBV5-4 and J usage is TRBJ2-5; 7 positions agree with TRBD1. CDR3 length equals 16 residues. Germline values: CDR1 SGHNT, CDR2 YYREEE (reference sequence). The ends lost 4 bases at V and 2 bases at J; junction bases unmatched: 11. The full variable domain, in which reference TRBV5-4 and TRBJ2-5 provide the parts outside the CDR3, is ETGVTQSPTHLIKTRGQQVTLRCSSQSGHNTVSWYQQALGQGPQFIFQYYREEENGRGNFPPRFSGLQFPNYSSELNVNALELDDSALYLCASSPIPGQFQETQYFGPGTRLLVL.

The chain links TRBV19 to TRBJ2-7, with 9 positions matching TRBD1. There are 15 residues in the CDR3. Per germline, CDR1 LNHDA and CDR2 SQIVND (reference sequence). Trimming removed 5 bases from V and 2 bases from J; junction bases left unmatched: 7. The DNA of the CDR3 is TGTGCCAGTAGTGTGGGACAGGGAAAAACCTACGAGCAGTACTTC. Translating it yields CASSVGQGKTYEQYF.

The V call is TRBV11-3, the J call TRBJ2-3; 10 bases line up with TRBD1. J gave up 2 bases and V 5 bases, and 4 bases lay outside the gene matches. The CDR3 has 15 residues. CDR1 and CDR2 (germline): SGHNT, YENEEA. The CDR3 sequence: CASSRDRGYTDTQYF. CDR3 bases: TGTGCCAGCAGCCGGGACAGGGGATACACAGATACGCAGTATTTT.

This chain uses TRBV6-5 with TRBJ2-7; 8 bases map to TRBD1. The CDR3 has 14 amino acids. Germline V gene data show CDR1 as MNHEY and CDR2 as SVGAGI. With 2 bases clipped from V and 5 bases from J, the junction kept 5 bases outside the gene matches. CDR3 DNA sequence: TGTGCCAGCAGTTACGGACAGGGTTATAACGAGCAGTACTTC. Translation: CASSYGQGYNEQYF.

The CDR3 sequence: CASSLAPSGGPGGELFF. The DNA of the CDR3 is TGCGCCAGCAGCTTGGCCCCTAGCGGGGGGCCTGGCGGGGAGCTGTTTTTT. The V gene is TRBV5-1, the J gene TRBJ2-2, with 11 bases lining up with TRBD2. This CDR3 spans 17 amino acids. The germline V gene encodes CDR1 SGHRS and CDR2 YFSETQ. Germline trimming cut 0 bases from V and 7 bases from J; bases unmatched to any gene: 8.

This rearrangement joins TRBV5-4 to TRBJ1-2; D gene ambiguous. V lost 5 bases and J 4 bases, leaving 15 bases between the germline ends. Germline lookup yields CDR1 SGHNT and CDR2 YYREEE (reference sequence). This CDR3 is 14 amino acids long. For the CDR3, the DNA is TGTGCCAGCAGTTTGCAGCGTTTTTCCTATGGCTACACCTTC. It yields the protein CASSLQRFSYGYTF.

The chain uses TRBV13 and TRBJ2-1, with TRBD2 matching over 8 bases. Germline V lookup: CDR1 PRHDT, CDR2 FYEKMQ (reference sequence). The CDR3 has 14 amino acids. Trimming took 5 bases from V and 8 from J; bases not matched to a gene: 8. CDR3 coding DNA: TGTGCCAGCAGCCTCGGGGGGGCGTCCCATGAGCAGTTCTTC. Translated: CASSLGGASHEQFF.

The rearrangement links TRBV5-6 to TRBJ2-5, with D possibly TRBD2 on 6 matching bases. CDR1 and CDR2 from the germline V gene are SGHDT and YYEEEE. CDR3 length: 14 amino acids. Trimming left V 4 bases short and J 3 bases short, with 13 bases between. The CDR3 region has the DNA TGTGCCAGCAGCCATATCTCGGGGGAAGAGACCCAGTACTTC. It specifies CASSHISGEETQYF.

J is TRBJ2-1 and V is TRBV28, with D possibly matching TRBD2 (6 bases). The CDR3 is 14 residues long. Germline-derived CDR1 and CDR2 are MDHEN and SYDVKM. Trimming removed 6 bases at V and 10 bases at J, with 19 bases between. In DNA, the CDR3 is TGTGCCAGCAGCTACCTCGGAGGGCGATTGGAGCAGTTCTTC. It translates to CASSYLGGRLEQFF.

The CDR3: CSVEGERGETQYF. As DNA, the CDR3 is TGCAGCGTTGAAGGGGAGAGGGGGGAGACCCAGTACTTC. This rearrangement joins TRBV29-1 to TRBJ2-5; D might be TRBD1 (6 bases). In germline, CDR1 is SQVTM, CDR2 ANQGSEA. The V and J ends lost 1 base and 5 bases respectively, with 11 bases between them. CDR3 size: 13 residues.

This clone was observed a handful of times. V and J are TRBV6-5 and TRBJ2-7, with 9 bases that match TRBD2. The V and J ends lost 2 bases and 4 bases, in that order; junction bases with no gene match: 6. This CDR3 spans 15 amino acids. Germline CDR1 and CDR2: MNHEY and SVGAGI. Written as DNA, the CDR3 is TGTGCCAGCAGTTACGGGATAGCGGGAGAGTACGAGCAGTACTTC. This sequence encodes CASSYGIAGEYEQYF.